This TCR beta chain emerged from a study of T cell responses to AZD1222 COVID-19 vaccine. Notes on the study in general: Repertoires were obtained solely post-peak T cell response. When two AZD1222 doses had been given, Spike-specific TCR breadth and depth rose.

From germline, CDR1 is SNHLY and CDR2 FYNNEI. V lost 5 bases, J lost 0 bases, and 22 bases lay in between. The CDR3 extends over 18 amino acids. Assay used: immunoSEQ multiplex PCR; TCRdb lists only in-frame clones, some missing. The sample carries some 120,000 clones, about 89% recorded once. Worth noting for this clone: Its antigen is not identified.

The chain is built from TRBV2 and TRBJ1-1; TRBD1 might be the D (6 bases). This material consisted of peripheral blood, taken on day 0 of MenACWY control vaccination. This TCR was recovered from an adult in good health. In nucleotides, the CDR3 is TGTGCCAGCAGTCATTCGGACAGTATAACCCAGGTGAACACTGAAGCTTTCTTT. Encoded protein: CASSHSDSITQVNTEAFF.